This T cell receptor beta chain was documented in a study of blood T cells in healthy people across ages (dated by TCRdb to between 2014 and 2016). Broadly, across the study: In model experiments, roughly one uniquely barcoded TCR beta cDNA molecule per two T cells was captured by template switching. Using deep sequencing normalized with unique cDNA molecular identifiers, the study measured how TCR beta repertoire diversity changes with age. Four age groups were formed from the donors: young (average roughly 16 years), middle-aged (approximately 41), aged (under 70) and long-lived (about 75). Donors of different ages were randomly distributed across sequencing lanes to avoid experimental bias. For two donors (one aged 18 to 30 and one aged 80 or older), the study analyzed two additional independent replicas of 1 million unique cDNA reads from the same blood draw. General conclusions and limits of the study: Donor CMV infection status was unknown, potentially confounding age-related changes in expanded clonotypes. Observed TCR beta diversity per million T cells fell roughly linearly with age, and a significant reduction was already apparent by age around 36. There was a strong correlation between observed TCR beta diversity and the percentage of naive T cells measured by flow cytometry. Total diversity estimates from one million sequenced T cells were considered lower bounds and underestimates. Compared with the aged group, more naive CD4+ T cells, fewer expanded clones and increased TCR diversity were shown by the long-lived group, suggesting age selection. Since profiling was done on bulk unsorted PBMCs, naive and antigen-experienced compartments could not be conclusively compared.

Donors were 39 systemically healthy Caucasian individuals from Russia aged roughly 6 to 90 years. Each donor gave around 9.8 milliliters of peripheral blood, collected into EDTA-treated Vacutainer tubes. Ficoll-Paque density-gradient centrifugation was used to isolate PBMCs, with at least 7 million per sample. Total RNA, at least 5 micrograms per sample, was extracted from PBMCs with Trizol reagent. The percentages of naive CD45RAhigh/CD27high T cells were determined by flow cytometry on a PBMC aliquot from every donor. Library construction relied on 5' RACE. Sequenced using an Illumina HiSeq 2500. The second PCR ran for roughly 7 to 12 cycles and used a J-beta primer mix along with a sample-barcoded 5' primer. A template-switch 5' adaptor carrying 12 random nucleotides introduced a unique molecular identifier onto each TCR beta cDNA molecule. Each sample yielded at least 2.5 million CDR3-containing paired-end reads. The Mint cDNA synthesis kit, primed by a TRBC-specific oligonucleotide, was used to synthesize first-strand cDNA from all RNA. Following uracil-DNA glycosylase treatment, all cDNA underwent a first 18-cycle PCR with the universal primers M1SS and BC2_uni_R. The paper's processing steps were these. For normalization, 1 million high-quality reads, each with a distinct molecular identifier, were randomly selected from each sample. Instead of being binned into consensus sequences, reads that shared molecular identifiers were thrown out. MiTCR, run with a Q25 quality threshold and the strictest error-elimination algorithm, handled CDR3 identification, clonotype clustering and error correction. A nonparametric unseen species model with Euler transformation was used to estimate lower-bound total TCR beta diversity. TCRdb reprocessed the public reads (quality trimming at Q25 with fastp, clone calling with MiXCR) and kept in-frame beta chains. A single entry per CDR3 protein holds the most common genes and DNA from its merged rows. For this entry, the V and J calls and clone size follow TCRdb and not the study's own pipeline. Within this sample are 600,000 or so distinct CDR3 sequences, with roughly 30% of them counted one time only. Of the sample, approximately 14% falls within the top ten clones.

The germline V gene (reference sequence) provides CDR1 DFQATT and CDR2 SNEGSKA. Including cysteine and phenylalanine, the CDR3 has 14 amino acids. The retained sequence is limited to the CDR3, 42 bases, with the frame set at the first base. V is trimmed back by 2 bases and J by 5 bases, and the junction contains 7 bases that no gene match accounts for. The table lists this clonotype with many counts. Its antigen is still unknown. No qualities accompany the bases; no much larger clone lies one base away. The receptor comes from a woman of 80 years or more in good health. The receptor chain draws on TRBV20-1 and TRBJ2-7, and 9 junctional nucleotides match TRBD2. Sequencing input: blood. CDR3 loop: CSARPGLAEHEQYF. The DNA is TGCAGTGCTAGACCGGGACTAGCCGAACACGAGCAGTACTTC.